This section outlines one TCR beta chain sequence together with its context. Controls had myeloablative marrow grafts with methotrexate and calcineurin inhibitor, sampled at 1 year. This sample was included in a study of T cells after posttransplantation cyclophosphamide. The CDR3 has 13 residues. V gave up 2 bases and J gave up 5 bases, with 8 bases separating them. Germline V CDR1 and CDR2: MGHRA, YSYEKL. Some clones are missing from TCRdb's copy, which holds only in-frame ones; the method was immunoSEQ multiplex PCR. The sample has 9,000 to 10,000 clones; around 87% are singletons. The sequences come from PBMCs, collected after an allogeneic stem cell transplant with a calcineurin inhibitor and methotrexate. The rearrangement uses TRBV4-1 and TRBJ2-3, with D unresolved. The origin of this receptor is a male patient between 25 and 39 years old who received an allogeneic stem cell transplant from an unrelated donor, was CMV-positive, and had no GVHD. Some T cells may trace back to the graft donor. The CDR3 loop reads CASSQPAGDTQYF. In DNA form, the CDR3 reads TGCGCCAGCAGCCAACCTGCCGGAGATACGCAGTATTTT.